This section outlines one T cell receptor beta chain sequence together with its context. The antigen it recognizes is unknown. Base qualities are missing; no much larger clone stands one base away. The sample's time point label, in plain terms: cells obtained before transplantation from donor or recipient. CD3+CD4+ and CD3+CD8+ populations were FACS-sorted from unstimulated pre-transplant donor and recipient cells taken from spleen or lymph nodes. These data originate in a study of graft-versus-host responses after intestinal transplantation (dated by TCRdb to about 2021). For context, the study as a whole: The transplants that recipients got were multivisceral, liver-intestinal, or isolated intestinal. All recipients received anti-thymocyte globulin induction followed by maintenance tacrolimus and steroids for around three years. Rather than going through the commercial service, samples from three later patients were sequenced in-house on an Illumina MiSeq and processed with MiXCR. A peak of at least 4% donor T cells among recipient peripheral blood mononuclear cells was the definition used for donor T cell macrochimerism. After intestinal transplantation, graft-versus-host and host-versus-graft alloreactive T cell clones in the graft, circulation and bone marrow were tracked using bulk TCR-beta CDR3 sequencing. Alloreactive clones were identified by sequencing pre-transplant mixed lymphocyte reaction products and comparing them with unstimulated pre-transplant donor and recipient T cells. The cohort enrolled 24 intestinal transplant recipients including one retransplant, and a few patients lacking pretransplant specimens were excluded. Study-level results and caveats: GvH clones were detected in recipient bone marrow, and some appeared earlier in ileal mucosa or blood, consistent with an intestinal mucosal origin. High GvH to HvG T cell clonal ratios were observed in the allografts of patients with donor T cell macrochimerism. Early after transplant, peak levels of circulating GvH clones were found to be associated with declines in HvG clones. The conclusions were limited by the relatively low number and heterogeneity of the intestinal transplant patients.

The library was made by the immunoSEQ multiplex PCR assay. In most patients, genomic DNA was isolated using the Qiagen DNeasy Blood and Tissue Kit and sent frozen to Adaptive Biotechnologies for TCR sequencing. Adaptive Biotechnologies carried out high-throughput TCR-beta CDR3 sequencing of genomic DNA for most patients. The paper's processing steps were these. TCR sequencing data for 15 to 20 patients were retrieved from Adaptive's ImmunoSEQ software; three other patients were processed with MiXCR and VDJtools. CD4 versus CD8 sorting errors were corrected by removing sequences found in both subsets at a frequency ratio below 5:1. CDR3 nucleotide sequences shared between donor and recipient were removed because their origin could not be assigned. Alloreactive clones required at least 2-fold expansion over unstimulated cells and minimum CFSE-low frequency of 0.002% (template counts) or 0.001% (read counts). Clones detected in sequenced pre-transplant spleen, lymph node, or MLR CFSE-low populations of the donor or recipient were defined as mappable. Cumulative frequency of alloreactive clones was calculated as a percentage of all sequences weighted by copy number. The immuneACCESS repertoire file appears here via TCRdb, limited to in-frame rearrangements. These files lack a portion of the clones; in checked studies, under half of the deficit traces to unresolved V genes, and the cause of the others is not known. V, J and clone size derive from that table, while D and trimming were established from the DNA sequence. In this sample the table shows about 120,000 clones, approximately 92% of which occur a single time. Together, the top ten hold over 0.1% of the sample.

Taken from cysteine to phenylalanine, the CDR3 has 13 residues. Only CDR3 DNA is held: 39 bases, read in frame from base 1. Trimming at the junction amounts to 2 bases on V and 5 bases on J, and the germline ends lie 12 bases apart. For CDR1 and CDR2, the germline V gene (reference sequence) lists GTSNPN and SVGIG. The sample here was unstimulated CD4+ T cells sorted from spleen or lymph node cells, taken before intestinal transplant. Recombination joined TRBV30 with TRBJ1-1, with a tentative D gene TRBD1 over 5 matching bases. The TCR sequence derives from a human donor who received an intestinal transplant. The CDR3 has the sequence CAWSSQEGTEAFF. The DNA is as follows: TGTGCCTGGAGTTCACAGGAGGGGACTGAAGCTTTCTTT.